This T cell receptor beta chain was found in a study of blood T cell repertoires in COVID-19. Study-level information: Sample material is recorded as cDNA or gDNA derived from T cells, B-cell-depleted T cells, or PBMCs.

Original handling: Reference gene primers were amplified, and this amplification served to estimate nucleated cell counts. Sequencing was performed with immunoSEQ multiplex PCR; in TCRdb, only in-frame clones are kept and a portion is missing. That table supplies the V and J calls and clone size; D and trimming were determined from the DNA. Among roughly 75,000 clones listed, about four fifths were seen once. The germline V and J ends were trimmed by 3 bases and 5 bases, with 11 bases remaining between them. Germline loops: CDR1 MNHEY, CDR2 SMNVEV (reference sequence). The CDR3 is 14 amino acids. V usage is TRBV27 and J usage is TRBJ1-5; D call uncertain. Sequences were obtained from peripheral blood. This clonotype originated in a middle-aged man with acute or convalescent COVID-19. CDR3 region: CASSLSGFDQPQHF. The DNA of the CDR3 is TGTGCCAGCAGTTTGTCGGGGTTCGATCAGCCCCAGCATTTT.